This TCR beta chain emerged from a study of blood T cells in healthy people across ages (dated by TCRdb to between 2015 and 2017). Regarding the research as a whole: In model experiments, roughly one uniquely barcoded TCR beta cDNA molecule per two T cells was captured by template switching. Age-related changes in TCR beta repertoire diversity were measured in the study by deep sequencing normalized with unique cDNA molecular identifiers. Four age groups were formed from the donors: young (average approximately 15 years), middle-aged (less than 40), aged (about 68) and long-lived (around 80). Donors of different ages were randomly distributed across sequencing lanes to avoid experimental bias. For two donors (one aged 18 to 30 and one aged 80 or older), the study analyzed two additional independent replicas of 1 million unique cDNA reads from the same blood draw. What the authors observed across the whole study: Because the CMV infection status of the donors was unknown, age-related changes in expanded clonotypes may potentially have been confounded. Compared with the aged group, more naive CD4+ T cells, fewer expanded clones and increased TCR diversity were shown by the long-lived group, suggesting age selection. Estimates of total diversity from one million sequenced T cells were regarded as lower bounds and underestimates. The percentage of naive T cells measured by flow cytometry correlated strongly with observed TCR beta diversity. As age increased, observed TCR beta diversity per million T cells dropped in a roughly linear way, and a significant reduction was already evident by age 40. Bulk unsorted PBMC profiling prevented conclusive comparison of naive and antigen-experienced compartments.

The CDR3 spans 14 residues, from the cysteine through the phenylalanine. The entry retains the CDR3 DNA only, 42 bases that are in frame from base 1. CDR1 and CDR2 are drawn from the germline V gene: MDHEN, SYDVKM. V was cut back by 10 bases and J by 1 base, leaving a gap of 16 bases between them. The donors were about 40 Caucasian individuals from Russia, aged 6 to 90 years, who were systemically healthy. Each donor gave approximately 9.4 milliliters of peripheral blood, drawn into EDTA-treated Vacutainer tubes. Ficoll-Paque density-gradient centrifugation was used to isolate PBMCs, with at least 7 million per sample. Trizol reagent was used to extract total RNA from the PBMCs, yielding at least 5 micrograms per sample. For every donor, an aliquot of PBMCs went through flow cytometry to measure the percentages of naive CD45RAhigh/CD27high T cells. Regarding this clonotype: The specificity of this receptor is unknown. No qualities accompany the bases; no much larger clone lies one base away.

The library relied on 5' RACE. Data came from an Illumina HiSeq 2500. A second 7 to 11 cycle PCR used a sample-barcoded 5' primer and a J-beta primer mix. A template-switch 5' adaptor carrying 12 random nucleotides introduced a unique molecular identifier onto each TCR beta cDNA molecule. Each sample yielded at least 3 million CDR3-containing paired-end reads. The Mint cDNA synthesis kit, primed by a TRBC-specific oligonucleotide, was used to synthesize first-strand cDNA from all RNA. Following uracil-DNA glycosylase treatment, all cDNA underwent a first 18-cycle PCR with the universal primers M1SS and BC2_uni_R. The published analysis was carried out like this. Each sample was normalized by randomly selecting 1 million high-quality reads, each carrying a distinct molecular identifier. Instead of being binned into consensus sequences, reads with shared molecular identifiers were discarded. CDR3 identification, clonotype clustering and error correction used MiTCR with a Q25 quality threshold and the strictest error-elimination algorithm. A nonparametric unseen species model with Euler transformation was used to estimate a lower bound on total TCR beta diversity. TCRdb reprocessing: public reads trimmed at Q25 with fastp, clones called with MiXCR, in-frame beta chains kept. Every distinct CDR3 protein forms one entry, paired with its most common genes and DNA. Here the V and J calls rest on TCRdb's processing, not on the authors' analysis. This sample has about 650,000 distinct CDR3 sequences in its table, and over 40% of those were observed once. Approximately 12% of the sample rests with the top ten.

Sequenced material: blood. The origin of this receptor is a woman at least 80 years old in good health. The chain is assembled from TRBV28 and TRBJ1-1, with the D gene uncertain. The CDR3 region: CATYAGPTNTEAFF. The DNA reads TGTGCCACCTATGCAGGACCGACGAACACTGAAGCTTTCTTT.